These T cell receptor beta chains were read from a single sample in a study of shared clonotypes between healthy human individuals. Clones were read by immunoSEQ multiplex PCR, and TCRdb kept only the in-frame ones, dropping some. The sample lists about 2.1 million clones, about 94% occurring once. Sequencing was done on a sample of naive CD8+ T cells from PBMCs. Receptors were obtained from a man between 18 and 29 years old in good health. Some clones in this sample may be carry-over from other donors' samples. CDR3s include the opening cysteine and the closing phenylalanine or tryptophan. The D gene is left open where the match is weak. Size values are once, few and many counts, or a class for expanded clones, and some rows have none.

NA | TRBJ2-3 | NA | TRBV29-1 | CSVEWGPDTQYF | TGCAGCGTTGAGTGGGGACCCGATACGCAGTATTTT
NA | TRBJ2-7 | NA | TRBV5-1 | CASSLGGLPYEQYF | TGCGCCAGCAGCTTGGGGGGTCTTCCCTACGAGCAGTACTTC
NA | TRBJ2-7 | NA | TRBV25-1 | CASGYSYEQYF | TGTGCCAGCGGATACTCCTACGAGCAGTACTTC
NA | TRBJ2-7 | TRBD1 | TRBV2 | CASNNRDSIYYEQYF | TGTGCCAGCAATAACCGGGACAGTATATACTACGAGCAGTACTTC
NA | TRBJ1-1 | NA | TRBV7-2 | CASSLVSIGGEAFF | TGTGCCAGCAGCTTAGTGAGTATCGGGGGTGAAGCTTTCTTT
NA | TRBJ1-2 | NA | TRBV4-2 | CASSQEFSYNYGYTF | TGTGCCAGCAGCCAAGAGTTTTCGTATAACTATGGCTACACCTTC
NA | TRBJ2-7 | NA | TRBV28 | CASSLVPTEQYF | TGTGCCAGCAGTTTGGTCCCGACAGAGCAGTACTTC
NA | TRBJ2-3 | NA | TRBV5-6 | CASSFSLLGRSSTDTQYF | TGTGCCAGCAGCTTTTCTTTACTAGGGAGATCTAGCACAGATACGCAGTATTTT
NA | TRBJ2-7 | TRBD2 | TRBV19 | CASSTPTSESSYEQYF | TGTGCCAGTAGTACCCCGACTAGCGAGAGCTCCTACGAGCAGTACTTC
NA | TRBJ2-7 | TRBD2 | TRBV5-1 | CASSPSSGATYEQYF | TGCGCCAGCAGCCCCTCTAGCGGAGCTACCTACGAGCAGTACTTC
NA | TRBJ2-1 | TRBD1 | TRBV9 | CASSVGAGGSSNEQFF | TGTGCCAGCAGCGTAGGGGCAGGGGGCTCTTCGAATGAGCAGTTCTTC
NA | TRBJ2-7 | NA | TRBV6-5 | CASSHHDSYEQYF | TGTGCCAGCAGCCATCACGATAGCTACGAGCAGTACTTC
NA | TRBJ2-2 | NA | TRBV4-3 | CASSKAYRANTGELFF | TGCGCCAGCAGTAAAGCTTACAGGGCCAACACCGGGGAGCTGTTTTTT
NA | TRBJ2-7 | NA | TRBV5-1 | CASSLVQGAYEQYF | TGCGCCAGCAGCTTGGTCCAGGGTGCCTACGAGCAGTACTTC
once | TRBJ2-7 | NA | TRBV29-1 | CSVETGSPYEQYF | TGCAGCGTTGAGACGGGCAGTCCCTACGAGCAGTACTTC
NA | TRBJ2-3 | NA | TRBV11-3 | CASSSRATGSSNTDTQYF | TGTGCCAGCAGCTCAAGAGCCACAGGGAGCTCCAACACAGATACGCAGTATTTT
NA | TRBJ2-7 | NA | TRBV10-3 | CAIRPDSSYEQYF | TGTGCCATCAGGCCGGACAGTTCCTACGAGCAGTACTTC
NA | TRBJ1-5 | NA | TRBV27 | CASSLLGGGQPQHF | TGTGCCAGCAGTTTGTTGGGGGGCGGCCAGCCCCAGCATTTT
NA | TRBJ1-3 | NA | TRBV10-3 | CAISESSGNTIYF | TGTGCCATCAGTGAGTCTTCTGGAAACACCATATATTTT
NA | TRBJ2-1 | TRBD1 | TRBV7-9 | CASSLETGGARNEQFF | TGTGCCAGCAGCTTAGAAACAGGGGGCGCCCGCAATGAGCAGTTCTTC
NA | TRBJ2-6 | TRBD1 | TRBV28 | CASSYRGFSSGANVLTF | TGTGCCAGCAGTTACAGGGGGTTCAGCTCTGGGGCCAACGTCCTGACTTTC
NA | TRBJ1-1 | TRBD1 | TRBV5-1 | CASSSEGWTGNMNTEAFF | TGCGCCAGCAGTTCGGAGGGTTGGACAGGGAACATGAACACTGAAGCTTTCTTT
NA | TRBJ1-5 | NA | TRBV5-7 | CASSFGTANQPQHF | TGTGCCAGCAGCTTCGGAACAGCGAATCAGCCCCAGCATTTT
NA | TRBJ2-1 | TRBD2 | TRBV28 | CASSLKDFTSGDNEQFF | TGTGCCAGCAGTTTGAAGGACTTTACTAGCGGGGACAATGAGCAGTTCTTC
NA | TRBJ2-7 | NA | TRBV4-1 | CASSLGGRDFDEQYF | TGCGCCAGCAGCCTTGGGGGGCGCGATTTCGACGAGCAGTACTTC
NA | TRBJ2-6 | NA | TRBV15 | CATSLRLGEPSGANVLTF | TGTGCCACCAGCCTCCGATTGGGGGAACCCTCTGGGGCCAACGTCCTGACTTTC
once | TRBJ1-1 | NA | TRBV15 | CATSREVLGNTEAFF | TGTGCCACCAGCAGAGAGGTCCTCGGGAACACTGAAGCTTTCTTT
NA | TRBJ1-1 | NA | TRBV15 | CATSRVREMNTEAFF | TGTGCCACCAGCAGAGTTCGAGAAATGAACACTGAAGCTTTCTTT
NA | TRBJ2-7 | NA | TRBV10-2 | CASNAGTYEQYF | TGCGCCAGCAACGCAGGGACCTACGAGCAGTACTTC
NA | TRBJ2-1 | NA | TRBV6-5 | CASSYDYPSSYNEQFF | TGTGCCAGCAGTTACGACTACCCGAGCTCCTACAATGAGCAGTTCTTC
NA | TRBJ1-1 | TRBD1 | TRBV27 | CASSSLPGQWNTEAFF | TGTGCCAGCAGTTCGCTCCCGGGACAGTGGAACACTGAAGCTTTCTTT
NA | TRBJ1-1 | NA | TRBV9 | CASSPNSGGAFF | TGTGCCAGCAGCCCTAACTCCGGGGGGGCTTTCTTT
NA | TRBJ2-7 | NA | TRBV14 | CASSQVVGLSSYEQYF | TGTGCCAGCAGCCAAGTTGTCGGTCTAAGCTCCTACGAGCAGTACTTC
NA | TRBJ2-7 | NA | TRBV5-6 | CASSWGGLYEQYF | TGTGCCAGCAGTTGGGGAGGACTCTACGAGCAGTACTTC
NA | TRBJ2-3 | NA | TRBV9 | CASSVTTTWKADTQYF | TGTGCCAGCAGCGTAACGACCACGTGGAAGGCAGATACGCAGTATTTT
once | TRBJ2-5 | TRBD1 | TRBV7-3 | CASSLGTGGGETQYF | TGTGCCAGCAGCTTAGGGACAGGGGGCGGGGAGACCCAGTACTTC
NA | TRBJ1-5 | NA | TRBV19 | CASRPPDSIQPQHF | TGTGCCAGTAGACCACCGGACAGCATCCAGCCCCAGCATTTT
NA | TRBJ1-1 | NA | TRBV4-1 | CASSPLTDLNTEAFF | TGCGCCAGCAGCCCACTGACAGACTTGAACACTGAAGCTTTCTTT
NA | TRBJ2-2 | NA | TRBV6-5 | CASSYSAGTGELFF | TGTGCCAGCAGTTACTCTGCCGGGACCGGGGAGCTGTTTTTT
once | TRBJ2-7 | TRBD1 | TRBV6-1 | CASSEVLGTGGSEQYF | TGTGCCAGCAGTGAAGTATTGGGGACAGGGGGCTCCGAGCAGTACTTC
NA | TRBJ1-2 | NA | TRBV9 | CASSVDLRGDYGYTF | TGTGCCAGCAGCGTAGACCTTCGGGGAGATTATGGCTACACCTTC
once | TRBJ2-7 | NA | TRBV11-2 | CASSLALNYEQYF | TGTGCCAGCAGCTTGGCGTTAAACTACGAGCAGTACTTC
NA | TRBJ2-2 | TRBD2 | TRBV9 | CASSASGSDTGELFF | TGTGCCAGCAGCGCAAGCGGGAGCGACACCGGGGAGCTGTTTTTT
NA | TRBJ1-4 | NA | TRBV29-1 | CSVEVRQGGGEKLFF | TGCAGCGTTGAGGTCCGTCAGGGAGGAGGAGAAAAACTGTTTTTT